What follows describes a single T cell receptor (beta chain). The antigen it binds to is not known. No base qualities exist here, and no much larger clone lies one base off it. Clipping removes 5 bases from V and 5 bases from J, with 9 as the unmatched junction base count. Counted from cysteine to phenylalanine, this CDR3 has 14 amino acids. Only the CDR3 DNA stays, 42 bases, in frame from base 1. CDR1 and CDR2, looked up from the germline V gene, are MGHDK and SYGVNS. Library preparation employed the immunoSEQ multiplex PCR assay. The multiplex PCR relied on a mix of 60 forward primers for TCR Vbeta segments and 13 reverse primers for TCR Jbeta segments. The CDR3 region of rearranged TCR beta genes was amplified from genomic DNA by a multiplex PCR assay. Amplified TCR beta libraries were sequenced as 87-base-pair reads on the Illumina HiSeq System. The authors' pipeline ran thus. Across the roughly 640 repertoires, a later analysis counted around 80 million unique TCR beta chains, 9 million to 14 million of which were shared by at least two donors. Raw reads were error-corrected and collapsed into unique sequences with a nearest-neighbor algorithm that merged closely related sequences to remove PCR and sequencing errors. To assign V, D and J gene segments, CDR3 sequences were aligned to IMGT reference sequences. For a sequence to be retained, a match of at least six nucleotides to both a V gene segment and a J gene segment was required. A rearrangement was called productive if the CDR3 had no stop codons and remained in frame with V and J, and every other rearrangement was called non-productive. Following IMGT convention, CDR3 was defined as the stretch from the second conserved V-encoded cysteine up to the conserved J-encoded phenylalanine. Sequences without an unambiguous match to a single V gene segment were excluded from the earlier analysis of about 630 of the donors. In an earlier analysis of approximately 550 of the donors, V segments were called functional above 56.7% productive rearrangements and were called segregating when the between-donor standard deviation exceeded 5%. A statistical classification framework was built for diagnosing cytomegalovirus status from the catalog of TCR beta chain sequences. In a later analysis, V and J genes were assigned by comparing TCR nucleotide sequences against IMGT/GENE-DB human TR gene sequences. In a later analysis, CDR3 sequences and most-parsimonious VDJ recombination scenarios were assigned using the TCRdist pipeline. A later analysis defined each TCR beta chain by its CDR3 amino acid sequence plus V-gene family, and excluded reads lacking a unique V-gene family. In a later analysis, 450 to 600 highly shared, low-generation-probability nucleotide sequences were removed to address suspected cross-contamination and a sequencing artifact. A later analysis calculated a clonal expansion index for each public chain from normalized within-repertoire ranks of inferred template counts. Generation probabilities in a later analysis came from a VDJ recombination model fitted to out-of-frame rearrangements, and those results were checked against IGoR. Hypergeometric tests were used in a later analysis to score TCR-TCR, TCR-HLA and TCR-CMV co-occurrence, with a repertoire-size bias correction applied to the TCR pairs. To estimate false discovery rates, a later analysis permuted the HLA or CMV assignments 20 times. In a later analysis, co-occurring TCRs were grouped with DBSCAN, and TCRdist sequence similarity was added when clustering was performed within HLA-allele-positive subsets. Repertoires with fewer than 30,000 or more than 120,000 public chains, plus five repertoires with anomalous nucleotide sharing, were excluded from co-occurrence clustering. In TCRdb, the immuneACCESS table is reduced to in-frame sequences with V and J assigned. These tables do not hold every clone; where another copy was compared, an unresolved V gene accounts for under half, and the others remain unexplained. V, J and clone size are those of that table, while D and trimming were read from the DNA. The sample data list tens of thousands of clones, and just under 80% of these were observed just once. The biggest ten clones account for around 4.2% of the sample.

This sample stems from a study of cytomegalovirus exposure and HLA in healthy donors (dated by TCRdb to 2016 to 2017). Describing the broader study: An earlier analysis of 587 of the donors reported 250 to 300 Gb of sequence data and around 110 million unique TCR beta sequences obtained from roughly 170 million T cells. High-throughput TCR immunosequencing, statistical association of individual TCRs with disease status, and machine learning were combined to predict cytomegalovirus infection status. Around 320 gigabases of sequencing data and around 87 million unique TCR sequences were included in an early release covering about 620 HLA-typed donors. Of the 300 to 500 genotyped donors, 75% to 85% were placed in the genetic ancestry cluster associated with self-reported Caucasian donors. To study patterns of TCR occurrence, a later analysis re-analyzed previously published TCR beta repertoires from 600 to 750 donors and added high-resolution HLA genotyping. On average, roughly 240,000 unique TCR beta nucleotide sequences were sequenced per donor among a few hundred genotyped donors of the cohort, with 15% to 20% of those sequences being non-productive. The number of donors typed differed by locus, with roughly 629-640 for A, B, C, DRB1 and DQB1, roughly 520 for DQA1, over 600 for DPA1, and about 450 for DPB1. The study aimed to test whether signatures of past pathogen exposure could be identified by cataloging public T cell receptors. Rather than using new phenotypic data, the later analysis identified candidate immune exposures from TCR beta sequences and from how often those sequences occurred across donors. HLA typing included class I and class II loci at four-digit resolution. All discovery cohort repertoires had been generated on a single sequencing platform. A separate validation cohort of roughly 110 different subjects was used in addition to the roughly 670-subject first cohort. Genome-wide SNP genotypes for about 60% of the roughly 670 donors were used in a later genetic analysis, which treated that subset as a discovery cohort. Donor age, sex, ethnicity and CMV serostatus were collected together with the repertoire data. Because of strong linkage in the cohort, a few DR-DQ haplotypes were treated as single units for association and clustering. The T cell repertoires of around 730 subjects were profiled by immunosequencing and related to cytomegalovirus serostatus. To decide whether each TCR beta V gene segment behaved as functional or pseudogenic, an earlier analysis of some 540 of the donors relied on high-throughput TCR beta sequencing. Overall study outcomes, separate from this receptor: Some IMGT-functional V segments, including TRBV6-2 and TRBV6-3, could not be distinguished by the 87-base-pair reads and were therefore excluded. The only immune exposure information available for the cohort was CMV serostatus. While some public TCRs were present in many individuals, most TCR sequences turned up only very rarely across donors. Because counts were too low, roughly 18 rarely observed V segments, including chromosome 9 orphons, were left out of the earlier analysis of 500 to 650 of the donors. Because HLA typing was unavailable for some donors at each locus, only the typed subset was used in association tests. A further reported finding was that TCR beta sequences accurately predicted the HLA-A and HLA-B alleles for most subjects in the first cohort. In a later analysis, most CMV-associated TCR beta chains were found to appear HLA-restricted, with HLA associations seemingly driven largely by CMV exposure. In the study, about 150 TCR beta chains were listed as associated with cytomegalovirus. The presence/absence analyses assumed that sequencing depth was roughly uniform across donors, and that assumption may not be true. In an earlier analysis of some 540 of the donors, most TCR beta V segments appeared in productive rearrangements about 87% or about 30% of the time, broadly matching IMGT annotations. Correlated functional status among segregating V segments might be attributable to linkage disequilibrium, but an unknown experimental factor could not be ruled out. A later genetic analysis associated a missense DCLRE1C variant with V-gene and J-gene trimming of TCR beta chains, and an independent cohort replicated the association. In vitro tests confirmed that three of the cytomegalovirus-associated TCR beta chains recognize cytomegalovirus antigens. Assigning TCR associations to individual alleles was difficult when HLA alleles, especially DR and DQ, strongly co-occurred. The classifier was reported to diagnose cytomegalovirus status with high specificity and sensitivity in both the original cohort and the validation cohort. A later analysis associated approximately 17,000 TCR beta sequences with specific HLA alleles at a false discovery rate of 0.05. A group of highly shared sequence variants was considered likely to be a technical artifact of the sequencing pipeline. In this cohort, only TCR beta chains were sequenced, and detectable features were limited by the absence of alpha or paired-chain data. A later analysis reported that several top co-occurrence clusters appeared linked to parvovirus B19, influenza, CMV and Epstein-Barr virus. In a later analysis, HLA-associated TCR beta chains were found to be more clonally expanded and to have lower generation probabilities than equally common non-associated chains. A later analysis found that TCR association rates varied across HLA loci, with DRB1 alleles showing the most associated TCRs and HLA-C alleles the fewest. A later genetic analysis reported fewer N-insertions in productive TCRs among donors in an Asian-associated ancestry cluster than the roughly 650-donor mean. According to the authors, the approach could potentially be generalized to other disease states and immunological phenotypes.

In total, about 650 healthy bone marrow donors made up the cohort. At the time of sampling, all cohort members were nominally healthy, though unrecorded immune exposures were likely present. The donor was CMV seronegative and belonged to the group of roughly 330 seronegative cohort members. Each donor provided a peripheral blood sample, and peripheral blood mononuclear cells were used for TCR beta sequencing. Genomic DNA extraction from the blood cell samples was performed with the Qiagen DNeasy Blood Extraction Kit. The chain uses TRBV25-1 and TRBJ2-7; 7 bases in between match TRBD1. The sequenced sample was PBMCs. This TCR derives from a woman in her twenties or thirties in good health and CMV-seronegative. The CDR3 corresponds to CASSRRQGLDEQYF. The DNA is as follows: TGTGCCAGCAGTAGGAGACAGGGTCTCGACGAGCAGTACTTC.